The 27 T cell receptor beta chains below all came from one sample that was sequenced in a study of blood T cell repertoires in COVID-19. Here immunoSEQ multiplex PCR was the method, and the copy in TCRdb shows in-frame clones only, minus some. The sample includes approximately 260,000 clones, 70% to 90% of them seen just once. Material: PBMCs or T cells enriched from blood (not recorded which). These receptors all come from a woman aged 50 to 65 who had been exposed to COVID-19.

In DNA, the CDR3 is TGTGCCAGCGCCGCCGGGGGAGGAGGCTACACCTTC. Translation gives CASAAGGGGYTF. V is TRBV6-5 and J is TRBJ1-2, with a tentative D call TRBD1 (5 bases). Germline lookup yields CDR1 MNHEY and CDR2 SVGAGI. Trimming pared 8 bases from V and 8 bases from J, leaving 15 bases between. The CDR3 has 12 residues.

The chain combines TRBV28 with TRBJ1-2; a weak D match, TRBD1 (6 bases). In germline, CDR1 is MDHEN, CDR2 SYDVKM. V was clipped by 7 bases and J by 5 bases, with 23 bases between them. The CDR3 is made up of 16 amino acids. In nucleotides, the CDR3 is TGTGCCAGCAACCGGGACATTCGGCCCCAAGGGTATGGCTACACCTTC. It encodes CASNRDIRPQGYGYTF.

J is TRBJ2-5 and V is TRBV2; D is perhaps TRBD1 (7 bases). V was clipped by 5 bases and J by 2 bases, with 27 bases between them. The germline CDR1 and CDR2 sequences are SNHLY and FYNNEI. CDR3 length equals 19 residues. In DNA form, the CDR3 reads TGTGCCAGCAGTTACAGGAGGACAGGCGTCCGGGGAGGACAAGAGACCCAGTACTTC. Its protein product is CASSYRRTGVRGGQETQYF. Full variable domain (rest looked up from reference TRBV2 and TRBJ2-5): EPEVTQTPSHQVTQMGQEVILRCVPISNHLYFYWYRQILGQKVEFLVSFYNNEISEKSEIFDDQFSVERPDGSNFTLKIRSTKLEDSAMYFCASSYRRTGVRGGQETQYFGPGTRLLVL.

The V and J genes are TRBV29-1 and TRBJ1-1; weak D call: TRBD1 (5 bases). Germline CDR1 is SQVTM and CDR2 is ANQGSEA. The V end was cut by 4 bases, the J end by 0 bases, with 30 bases between. This CDR3 has 20 residues. The DNA of the CDR3 is TGCAGCGTTGCGGGGGTCTGGGGTAGCCGGGGAGTCACCATGAACACTGAAGCTTTCTTT. Residues: CSVAGVWGSRGVTMNTEAFF.

V is TRBV5-1 and J is TRBJ1-1; D is possibly TRBD1 (6 bases). From germline, CDR1 is SGHRS and CDR2 YFSETQ. With 2 bases removed from V and 7 bases from J, the gap between germline ends came to 21 bases. The CDR3 covers 16 residues. The CDR3 DNA follows: TGCGCCAGCAGCTTTTCAGGGAGGGGGGCCGACGGTGAAGCTTTCTTT. Its protein product is CASSFSGRGADGEAFF.

The chain recombines TRBV9 with TRBJ2-3; 8 nucleotides align to TRBD2. V lost 0 bases, J lost 0 bases, and 0 bases stayed unmatched. The CDR3 sequence is 15 residues long. Germline V lookup: CDR1 SGDLS, CDR2 YYNGEE. CDR3 DNA: TGTGCCAGCAGCGTAGGGACTAGCAGCACAGATACGCAGTATTTT. Translation: CASSVGTSSTDTQYF.

The sample holds many counts of this clone. The J gene is TRBJ2-3, the V gene TRBV2; D perhaps matches TRBD1 (5 bases). There are 15 residues in the CDR3. CDR1 is SNHLY and CDR2 is FYNNEI in the germline V gene. V was clipped by 6 bases and J by 3 bases, with 16 bases between them. The CDR3 DNA reads as TGTGCCAGCAGCTTCGACCCTAGGGGTACAGATACGCAGTATTTT. The encoded protein is CASSFDPRGTDTQYF.

The chain recombines TRBV7-2 with TRBJ1-1; 8 nucleotides match TRBD1. CDR1 SGHTA and CDR2 FQGNSA come from the germline V gene. Trimming removed 1 base from V and 7 bases from J; junction bases left unmatched: 5. The CDR3 runs 14 residues. CDR3 protein: CASSLVGTGYEAFF. Written as DNA, the CDR3 is TGTGCCAGCAGCTTAGTAGGGACAGGCTATGAAGCTTTCTTT.

As concerns this clone: Within the sample, other DNA sequences also encode this same CDR3. The chain couples TRBV6-6 to TRBJ1-3, with TRBD1 as a possible D gene (6 bases). Deletions cut 2 bases from V and 4 bases from J, with 9 bases between. CDR3 size: 14 residues. Germline-derived CDR1 and CDR2 are MNHNY and SVGAGI (reference sequence). The chain's CDR3 is CASSYAGAGNTIYF. The DNA of the CDR3 is TGTGCCAGCAGTTACGCAGGGGCCGGAAACACCATATATTTT.

The chain has TRBV2 and TRBJ2-7; perhaps TRBD2 as D (5 bases). Germline lookup yields CDR1 SNHLY and CDR2 FYNNEI. The CDR3 has 15 amino acids. Trimming cost V 1 base and J 3 bases, with 13 bases left between them. The CDR3 spells CASSEERERNYEQYF. CDR3 nucleotides: TGTGCCAGCAGTGAAGAGAGGGAACGTAACTACGAGCAGTACTTC.

V gene TRBV5-6 combines with J gene TRBJ2-1, with D unresolved. The CDR3 has 14 amino acids. The V and J ends lost 2 bases and 8 bases respectively, with 14 bases between them. The V gene's germline CDR1 is SGHDT and CDR2 YYEEEE. The DNA for the CDR3 is TGTGCCAGCAGCTTATTCAGCCGAGGCCATGAGCAGTTCTTC. As protein: CASSLFSRGHEQFF.

The chain is built from TRBV6-6 and TRBJ2-7; D unresolved. CDR1 MNHNY and CDR2 SVGAGI come from the germline V gene (reference sequence). The CDR3 contains 11 residues. V lost 6 bases and J lost 6, with 9 bases in between. DNA for the CDR3: TGTGCCAGCAGAGGATTAGCCGAGCAGTACTTC. Translation: CASRGLAEQYF.

The V and J genes are TRBV6-5 and TRBJ1-1; D might be TRBD1 (6 bases). Per germline, CDR1 MNHEY and CDR2 SVGAGI. This CDR3 has 15 amino acids. Trimming shortened V by 2 bases and J by 4 bases, and 14 bases separated the two germline ends. The CDR3 nucleotides read TGTGCCAGCAGTTACGGTTTGGACAGAAGCACTGAAGCTTTCTTT. Protein product: CASSYGLDRSTEAFF.

The rearrangement joins TRBV12-3 or TRBV12-4 to TRBJ2-1; maybe TRBD1 (6 bases). Trimming took off 3 bases at V and 14 bases at J, with 17 bases between the two ends. This CDR3 has 13 residues. CDR3 sequence: CASSFSLSDREFF. The CDR3 DNA follows: TGTGCCAGCAGTTTCAGCCTCTCGGACAGAGAGTTCTTC.

V and J are TRBV5-1 and TRBJ2-2; weak D call: TRBD1 (6 bases). The CDR3 contains 16 residues. Trimming cost V 3 bases and J 1 base, with 13 bases left between them. Per the germline V gene, CDR1 is SGHRS and CDR2 is YFSETQ. The CDR3 here is CASSYLGGQNTGELFF. The CDR3 bases are TGCGCCAGCAGCTACTTAGGGGGACAGAACACCGGGGAGCTGTTTTTT.

This clone was recorded a few times. This sequence joins TRBV10-1 and TRBJ2-3, with 9 bases fitting TRBD2. CDR3 length: 16 amino acids. Losses at the gene ends were 0 bases for V and 9 bases for J; bases not matched to a gene: 10. Germline loops: CDR1 WNHNN, CDR2 SYGVQD (reference sequence). CDR3 loop: CASSESGGGAGETQYF. The CDR3, as DNA: TGCGCCAGCAGTGAGTCCGGCGGGGGGGCCGGGGAAACGCAGTATTTT.

This clone was detected a few times. CDR3 nucleotide sequence: TGTGCCTGGAGGGCGACAGTGGCCTATGGCTACACCTTC. Residues: CAWRATVAYGYTF. This rearrangement joins TRBV30 to TRBJ1-2, with D possibly TRBD1 on 5 matching bases. The CDR3 covers 13 residues. V was clipped by 3 bases and J by 4 bases, with 12 bases between them. CDR1 and CDR2 (germline): GTSNPN, SVGIG (reference sequence). Combining the CDR3 with reference TRBV30 and TRBJ1-2 gives the whole variable domain SQTIHQWPATLVQPVGSPLSLECTVEGTSNPNLYWYRQAAGRGLQLLFYSVGIGQISSEVPQNLSASRPQDRQFILSSKKLLLSDSGFYLCAWRATVAYGYTFGSGTRLTVV.

The chain links TRBV11-2 to TRBJ2-7; tentatively, D is TRBD1 (6 bases). The CDR3 totals 13 residues. The V gene's germline CDR1 is SGHAT and CDR2 FQNNGV. The V end was cut by 5 bases, the J end by 3 bases, with 11 bases between. The CDR3 DNA is TGTGCCAGCAGCCCGGGACATAGCTACGAGCAGTACTTC. Translation: CASSPGHSYEQYF.

The chain couples TRBV6-5 to TRBJ1-1; possible D gene TRBD1, 5 bases. The germline gives CDR1 MNHEY, CDR2 SVGAGI. CDR3 length equals 11 residues. Deletions cut 6 bases from V and 7 bases from J, with 9 bases between. CDR3 sequence reads: CASRGLNEAFF. The DNA of the CDR3 is TGTGCCAGCAGGGGACTTAATGAAGCTTTCTTT.

The chain carries TRBV2 and TRBJ1-1, with a weak D call TRBD1 (6 bases). Germline V gene lookup returns CDR1 SNHLY and CDR2 FYNNEI. The CDR3 extends over 14 amino acids. V lost 6 bases and J lost 1, with 12 bases in between. CDR3: CASSAWTENTEAFF. For the CDR3, the DNA is TGTGCCAGCAGCGCTTGGACAGAGAACACTGAAGCTTTCTTT.

The rearrangement links TRBV9 to TRBJ1-2; maybe TRBD1 (5 bases). Per germline, CDR1 SGDLS and CDR2 YYNGEE. The CDR3 is made up of 17 amino acids. Trimming took off 3 bases at V and 5 bases at J, with 23 bases between the two ends. Written as DNA, the CDR3 is TGTGCCAGCAGCGCGGAAGCAGACAGCCGGTTGCTGTATGGCTACACCTTC. It yields the protein CASSAEADSRLLYGYTF.

V and J are TRBV5-6 and TRBJ1-1; 7 bases map to TRBD1. J lost 3 bases, V lost 4 bases, and 6 bases had no gene match. Per germline, CDR1 SGHDT and CDR2 YYEEEE. CDR3 length: 14 residues. For the CDR3, the DNA is TGTGCCAGCAGCCCAGGACAGGCTTACACTGAAGCTTTCTTT. Protein: CASSPGQAYTEAFF.

The gene calls are TRBV10-3 and TRBJ1-6; TRBD1 aligns across 7 bases. The V segment lost 8 bases and the J segment 7 bases; nucleotides outside the gene matches: 8. This CDR3 is 14 amino acids long. CDR1 is ENHRY, CDR2 SYGVKD, per germline. Here the CDR3 reads CAIGGTAENSPLHF. The CDR3 DNA reads as TGTGCCATCGGTGGGACAGCGGAAAATTCACCCCTCCACTTT.

This clone has only one observation. The rearrangement uses TRBV5-1 and TRBJ1-3, with D unclear. Germline values: CDR1 SGHRS, CDR2 YFSETQ. The CDR3 totals 16 residues. V was shortened by 0 bases and J by 0 bases, with 10 bases between the two germline ends. Written as DNA, the CDR3 is TGCGCCAGCAGCTTGGAATTGCCGAGCTCTGGAAACACCATATATTTT. This encodes CASSLELPSSGNTIYF.

V usage is TRBV30 and J usage is TRBJ1-2; 7 bases agree with TRBD1. The length of the CDR3 is 13 residues. The germline gives CDR1 GTSNPN, CDR2 SVGIG (reference sequence). Germline trimming cut 2 bases from V and 4 bases from J; bases unmatched to any gene: 4. CDR3 in amino acids: CAWSMGQIYGYTF. The CDR3 DNA sequence: TGTGCCTGGAGTATGGGACAGATCTATGGCTACACCTTC.

V and J are TRBV21-1 and TRBJ1-2; the table's TRBD1 call for D was not verified on the DNA. TRBV21-1 is recorded as a pseudogene. CDR3 length equals 14 residues. CDR3 sequence reads: CASSIKDRENGYTF. CDR3 bases: TGTGCCAGCAGCATCAAGGACAGGGAGAATGGCTACACCTTC.

The rearrangement uses TRBV6-5 and TRBJ1-2; possibly TRBD1 for D (6 bases). With 7 bases removed from V and 4 bases from J, the gap between germline ends came to 16 bases. The CDR3 totals 14 residues. The germline V gene encodes CDR1 MNHEY and CDR2 SVGAGI. The CDR3 reads CASTKGGDFYGYTF. CDR3 in DNA: TGTGCCAGCACCAAAGGGGGGGACTTCTATGGCTACACCTTC.